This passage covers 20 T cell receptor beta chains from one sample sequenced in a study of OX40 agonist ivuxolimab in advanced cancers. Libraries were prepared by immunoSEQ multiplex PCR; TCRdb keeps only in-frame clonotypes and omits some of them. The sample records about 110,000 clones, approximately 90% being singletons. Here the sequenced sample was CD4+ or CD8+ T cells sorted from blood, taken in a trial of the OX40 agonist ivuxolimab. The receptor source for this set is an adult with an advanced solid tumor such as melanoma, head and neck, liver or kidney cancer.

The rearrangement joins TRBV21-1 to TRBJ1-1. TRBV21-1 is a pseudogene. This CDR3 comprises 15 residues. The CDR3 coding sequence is TGTGCCAGCAGCAAATTTCGGGGGCCTGTCACTGAAGCTTTCTTT. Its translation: CASSKFRGPVTEAFF.

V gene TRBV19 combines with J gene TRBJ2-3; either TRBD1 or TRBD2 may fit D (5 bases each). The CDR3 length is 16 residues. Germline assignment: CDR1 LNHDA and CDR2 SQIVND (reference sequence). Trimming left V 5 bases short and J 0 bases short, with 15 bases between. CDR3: CASSPFGGDSTDTQYF. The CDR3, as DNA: TGTGCCAGTAGTCCCTTTGGGGGAGACAGCACAGATACGCAGTATTTT.

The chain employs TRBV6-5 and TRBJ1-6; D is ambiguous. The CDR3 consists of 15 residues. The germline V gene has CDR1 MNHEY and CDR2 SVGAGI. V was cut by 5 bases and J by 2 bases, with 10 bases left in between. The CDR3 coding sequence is TGTGCCAGCAGTCCAAGTCGGACCTATAATTCACCCCTCCACTTT. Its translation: CASSPSRTYNSPLHF.

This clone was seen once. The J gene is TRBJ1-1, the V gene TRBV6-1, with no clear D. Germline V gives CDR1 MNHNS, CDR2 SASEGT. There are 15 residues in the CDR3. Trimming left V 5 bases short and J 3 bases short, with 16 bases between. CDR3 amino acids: CASSRTVPLYTEAFF. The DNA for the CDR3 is TGTGCCAGCAGTCGGACCGTTCCCCTGTACACTGAAGCTTTCTTT.

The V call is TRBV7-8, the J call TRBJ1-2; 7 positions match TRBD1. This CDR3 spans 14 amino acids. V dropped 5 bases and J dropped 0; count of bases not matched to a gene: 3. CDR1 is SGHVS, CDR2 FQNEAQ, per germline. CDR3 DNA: TGTGCCAGCAGCGGGGGACAGCCTAACTATGGCTACACCTTC. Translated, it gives CASSGGQPNYGYTF.

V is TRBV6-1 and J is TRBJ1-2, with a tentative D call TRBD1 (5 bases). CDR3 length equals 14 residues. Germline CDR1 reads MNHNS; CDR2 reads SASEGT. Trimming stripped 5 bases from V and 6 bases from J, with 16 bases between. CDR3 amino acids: CASSTLRGANGYTF. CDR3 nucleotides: TGTGCCAGCAGTACTCTAAGGGGAGCCAATGGCTACACCTTC.

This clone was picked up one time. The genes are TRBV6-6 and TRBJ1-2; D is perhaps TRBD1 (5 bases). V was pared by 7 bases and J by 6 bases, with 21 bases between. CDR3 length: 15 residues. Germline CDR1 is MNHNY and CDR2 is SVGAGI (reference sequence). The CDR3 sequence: CASNIDRNGVDGYTF. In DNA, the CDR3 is TGTGCCAGCAATATAGACAGAAATGGAGTTGATGGCTACACCTTC.

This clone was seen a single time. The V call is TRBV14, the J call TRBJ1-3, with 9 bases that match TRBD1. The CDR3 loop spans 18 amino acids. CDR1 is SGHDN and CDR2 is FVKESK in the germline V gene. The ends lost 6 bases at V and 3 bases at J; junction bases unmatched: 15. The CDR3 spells CASSPKGGQGVRGNTIYF. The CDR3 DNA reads TGTGCCAGCAGTCCAAAGGGGGGACAGGGCGTACGTGGAAACACCATATATTTT.

In nucleotides, the CDR3 is TGTGCCAGCAGTTCCTCAATGACAGGGACCACCGGGGAGCTGTTTTTT. Translation gives CASSSSMTGTTGELFF. V is TRBV11-2 and J is TRBJ2-2; TRBD1 aligns across 7 bases. This CDR3 contains 16 residues. The J segment lost 4 bases and the V segment lost 6 bases, leaving 11 bases of the junction unmatched. Germline CDR1 SGHAT, CDR2 FQNNGV.

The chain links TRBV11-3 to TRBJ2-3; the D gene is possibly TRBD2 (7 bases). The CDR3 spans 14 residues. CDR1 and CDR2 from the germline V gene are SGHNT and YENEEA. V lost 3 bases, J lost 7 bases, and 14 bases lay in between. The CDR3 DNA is TGTGCCAGCAGCTTTAACGGGGGGCTAAATACGCAGTATTTT. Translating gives CASSFNGGLNTQYF.

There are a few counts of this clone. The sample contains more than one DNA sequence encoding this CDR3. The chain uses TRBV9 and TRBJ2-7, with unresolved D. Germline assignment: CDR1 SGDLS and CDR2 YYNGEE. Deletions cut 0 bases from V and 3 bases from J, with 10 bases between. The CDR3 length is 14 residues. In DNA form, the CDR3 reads TGTGCCAGCAGCGTAGGCGTTGGCCTCTACGAGCAGTACTTC. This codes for CASSVGVGLYEQYF.

CDR3 coding DNA: TGTGCCTGGACCTCAGGGGAGGGACCAAATCAGCCCCAGCATTTT. Residues: CAWTSGEGPNQPQHF. The chain has TRBV30 and TRBJ1-5; maybe TRBD1 (6 bases). Deletions cut 4 bases from V and 4 bases from J, with 17 bases between. This CDR3 has 15 residues. Germline CDR1 GTSNPN, CDR2 SVGIG (reference sequence).

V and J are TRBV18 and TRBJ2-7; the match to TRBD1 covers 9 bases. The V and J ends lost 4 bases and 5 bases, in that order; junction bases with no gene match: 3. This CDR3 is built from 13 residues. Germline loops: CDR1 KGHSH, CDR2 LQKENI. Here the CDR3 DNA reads TGTGCCAGCTCACGACAGGGGGAGGACGAGCAGTACTTC. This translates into CASSRQGEDEQYF.

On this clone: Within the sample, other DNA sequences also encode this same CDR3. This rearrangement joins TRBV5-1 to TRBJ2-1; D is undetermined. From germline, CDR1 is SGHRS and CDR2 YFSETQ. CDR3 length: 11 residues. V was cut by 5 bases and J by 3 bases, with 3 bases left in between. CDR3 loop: CASSFYNEQFF. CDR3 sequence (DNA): TGCGCCAGCAGTTTCTACAATGAGCAGTTCTTC.

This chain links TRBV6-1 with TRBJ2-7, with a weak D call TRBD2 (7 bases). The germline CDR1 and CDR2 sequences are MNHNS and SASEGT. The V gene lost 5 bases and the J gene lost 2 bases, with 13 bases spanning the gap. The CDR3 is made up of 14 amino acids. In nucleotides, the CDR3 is TGTGCCAGCAGTCCGGGGGGCAGGGCCTACGAGCAGTACTTC. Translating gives CASSPGGRAYEQYF.

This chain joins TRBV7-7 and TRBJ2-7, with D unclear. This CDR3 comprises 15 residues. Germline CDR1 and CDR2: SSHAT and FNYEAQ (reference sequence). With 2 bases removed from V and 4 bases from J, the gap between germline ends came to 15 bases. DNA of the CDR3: TGTGCCAGCAGCTTACTTCCCCAACCGTTATACGAGCAGTACTTC. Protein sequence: CASSLLPQPLYEQYF.

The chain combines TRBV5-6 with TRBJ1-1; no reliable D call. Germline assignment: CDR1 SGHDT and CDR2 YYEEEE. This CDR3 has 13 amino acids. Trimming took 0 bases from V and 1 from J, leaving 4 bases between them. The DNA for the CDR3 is TGTGCCAGCAGCTTGGGTGGGAACACTGAAGCTTTCTTT. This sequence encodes CASSLGGNTEAFF.

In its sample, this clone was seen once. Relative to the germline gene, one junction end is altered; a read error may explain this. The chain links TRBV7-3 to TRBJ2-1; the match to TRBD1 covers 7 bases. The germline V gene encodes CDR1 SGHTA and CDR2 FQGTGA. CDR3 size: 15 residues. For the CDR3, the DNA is TGTGCCGGCAGCTACGACAGGGCAATCTACAATGAGCAGTTCTTC. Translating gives CAGSYDRAIYNEQFF.

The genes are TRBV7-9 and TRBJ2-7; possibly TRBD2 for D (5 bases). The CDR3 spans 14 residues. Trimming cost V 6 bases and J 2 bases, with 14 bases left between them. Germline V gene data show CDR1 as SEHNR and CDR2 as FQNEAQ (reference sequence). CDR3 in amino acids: CASREDGLPYEQYF. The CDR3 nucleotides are TGTGCCAGCAGGGAGGACGGGCTCCCCTACGAGCAGTACTTC. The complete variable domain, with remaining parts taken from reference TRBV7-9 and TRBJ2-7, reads DTGVSQNPRHKITKRGQNVTFRCDPISEHNRLYWYRQTLGQGPEFLTYFQNEAQLEKSRLLSDRFSAERPKGSFSTLEIQRTEQGDSAMYLCASREDGLPYEQYFGPGTRLTVT.

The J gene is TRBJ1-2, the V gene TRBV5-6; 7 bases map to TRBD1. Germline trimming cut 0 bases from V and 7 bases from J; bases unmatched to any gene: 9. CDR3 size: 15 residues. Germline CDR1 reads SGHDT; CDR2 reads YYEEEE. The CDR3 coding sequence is TGTGCCAGCAGCTTGGGGCCCGGGACAGTCGGTGGCTACACCTTC. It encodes CASSLGPGTVGGYTF.